This T cell receptor (beta chain) appears in the sequencing data of a study of cytomegalovirus exposure and HLA in healthy donors (dated by TCRdb to about 2017). Describing the broader study: An earlier analysis of several hundred of the donors reported roughly 300 Gb of sequence data and some 100 million unique TCR beta sequences from 150 million to 200 million T cells. An early release covering some 640 HLA-typed donors comprised about 310 gigabases of sequencing data and approximately 85 million unique TCR sequences. Of the approximately 400 genotyped donors, 65% to 90% fell in the genetic ancestry cluster associated with self-reported Caucasian donors. The study aimed to test whether cataloging public T cell receptors could reveal signatures of past pathogen exposure. The study used immunosequencing to profile the T cell repertoires of 600 to 850 subjects and linked those repertoires to cytomegalovirus serostatus. A separate validation cohort of about 110 different subjects was used in addition to the roughly 700-subject first cohort. To predict cytomegalovirus infection status, the study brought together high-throughput TCR immunosequencing, statistical association of individual TCRs with disease status, and machine learning. To study patterns of TCR occurrence, a later analysis re-analyzed previously published TCR beta repertoires from 500 to 850 donors and added high-resolution HLA genotyping. Rather than using new phenotypic data, the later analysis identified candidate immune exposures from TCR beta sequences and from how often those sequences occurred across donors. In an earlier analysis of more than 550 of the donors, high-throughput TCR beta sequencing was used to judge whether each TCR beta V gene segment behaved as functional or pseudogenic. Donor age, sex, ethnicity and CMV serostatus were compiled together with the repertoire data. Genome-wide SNP genotypes for about three fifths of the roughly 670 donors were used in a later genetic analysis, which treated that subset as a discovery cohort. All discovery cohort repertoires had been generated on a single sequencing platform. Class I and class II HLA loci were covered by the typing at four-digit resolution. The number of typed donors differed by locus: about 620-640 for A, B, C, DRB1 and DQB1; 500 to 550 for DQA1; roughly 600 for DPA1; and some 430 for DPB1. A few DR-DQ haplotypes were treated as single units for association and clustering because of strong linkage in the cohort. Across 398 genotyped donors of the cohort, an average of approximately 220,000 unique TCR beta nucleotide sequences per donor were sequenced, and around 20% of those sequences were non-productive.

The receptor library was made with the immunoSEQ multiplex PCR assay. The multiplex PCR relied on a mix of 60 forward primers for TCR Vbeta segments and 13 reverse primers for TCR Jbeta segments. The CDR3 region of rearranged TCR beta genes was amplified from genomic DNA with a multiplex PCR assay. Amplified TCR beta libraries were sequenced as 87-base-pair reads on the Illumina HiSeq System. In the paper's pipeline: Across the 700 or so repertoires, a later analysis counted 78 million or so unique TCR beta chains, 9.5 million to 12 million of which were shared by at least two donors. To remove PCR and sequencing errors, raw reads were error-corrected and collapsed into unique sequences using a nearest-neighbor algorithm that merged closely related sequences. CDR3 sequences were aligned to IMGT reference sequences to assign V, D and J gene segments. For a sequence to be retained, at least a six-nucleotide match to both a V gene segment and a J gene segment was required. Rearrangements were classified as productive when the CDR3 lacked stop codons and remained in frame with V and J, and all other rearrangements were classified as non-productive. CDR3 was defined according to IMGT convention as the region running from the second conserved V-encoded cysteine to the conserved J-encoded phenylalanine. The earlier analysis of 587 of the donors excluded sequences that lacked an unambiguous match to a single V gene segment. In an earlier analysis of 587 of the donors, a V segment was called functional when productive rearrangements were above 56.7%, and segregating when the standard deviation between donors exceeded 5%. A statistical classification framework was built for diagnosing cytomegalovirus status from the catalog of TCR beta chain sequences. V and J gene assignment, in a later analysis, came from comparing TCR nucleotide sequences with IMGT/GENE-DB human TR gene sequences. A later analysis assigned CDR3 sequences and most-parsimonious VDJ recombination scenarios with the TCRdist pipeline. In a later analysis, each TCR beta chain was defined by its CDR3 amino acid sequence together with its V-gene family, and reads lacking a unique V-gene family were excluded. As a way to deal with suspected cross-contamination and a sequencing artifact, a later analysis dropped more than 500 nucleotide sequences that were highly shared and had low generation probability. A later analysis calculated a clonal expansion index for each public chain from normalized within-repertoire ranks of inferred template counts. A later analysis computed generation probabilities with a VDJ recombination model fitted to out-of-frame rearrangements, and checked the results against IGoR. In a later analysis, TCR-TCR, TCR-HLA and TCR-CMV co-occurrence was scored with hypergeometric tests, and a repertoire-size bias correction was applied to TCR pairs. False discovery rates were estimated in a later analysis by permuting HLA or CMV assignments 20 times. In a later analysis, co-occurring TCRs were grouped using DBSCAN, and TCRdist sequence similarity was added for clustering within HLA-allele-positive subsets. Repertoires with fewer than 30,000 or more than 120,000 public chains, plus five repertoires with anomalous nucleotide sharing, were excluded from co-occurrence clustering. Sourced from immuneACCESS, this table was stored by TCRdb with only in-frame sequences that have V and J called. A share of the clones is absent; for the studies checked, an unresolved V gene accounts for under half, and the remainder has no known explanation. V and J calls plus clone size are reproduced from that table; the DNA served to infer D and trimming. This sample has fewer than 200,000 clones in its table, and roughly 82% of those were observed once. Around 1.2% of the sample is in the top ten clones.

For this clone: The antigen this receptor binds is unknown. No base-level quality is on record; no much larger clone is a single base apart.

What the study reported, not specific to this receptor: According to a later analysis, most CMV-associated TCR beta chains appeared to be HLA-restricted, and the HLA associations seemed to be driven largely by CMV exposure. The only immune exposure information available for the cohort was CMV serostatus. Presence/absence analyses assumed roughly uniform sequencing depth across donors, an assumption that may not hold. A total of 164 TCR beta chains were listed by the study as associated with cytomegalovirus. According to a later genetic analysis, donors in an Asian-associated ancestry cluster had fewer N-insertions in productive TCRs than the roughly 670-donor mean. In a later analysis, the rate of TCR association differed among HLA loci, with DRB1 alleles having the most associated TCRs and HLA-C alleles having the fewest. While some public TCRs were present in many individuals, most TCR sequences turned up only very rarely across donors. In a later analysis, HLA-associated TCR beta chains were found to be more clonally expanded and to have lower generation probabilities than equally common non-associated chains. The classifier was reported to diagnose cytomegalovirus status with high specificity and sensitivity in both the original cohort and the validation cohort. In vitro tests confirmed that a few of the cytomegalovirus-associated TCR beta chains recognize cytomegalovirus antigens. Only TCR beta chains were sequenced in this cohort, and the absence of alpha or paired-chain data limited detectable features. V-gene and J-gene trimming of TCR beta chains was associated with a missense DCLRE1C variant in a later genetic analysis, and the association was replicated in an independent cohort. Some IMGT-functional V segments, including TRBV6-2 and TRBV6-3, could not be distinguished by the 87-base-pair reads and were therefore excluded. Because some donors lacked HLA typing at each locus, the association tests relied only on the typed subset. According to a later analysis, parvovirus B19, influenza, CMV and Epstein-Barr virus appeared linked to several top co-occurrence clusters. When HLA alleles, especially DR and DQ, strongly co-occurred, attributing TCR associations to individual alleles was difficult. Linkage disequilibrium might explain the correlated functional status among segregating V segments, but an unknown experimental factor could not be ruled out. An earlier analysis of roughly 570 of the donors showed that most TCR beta V segments appeared in productive rearrangements either about 90% or about 30% of the time, which broadly matched IMGT annotations. A further reported finding was that TCR beta sequences accurately predicted the HLA-A and HLA-B alleles for most subjects in the first cohort. The authors suggested that the approach could potentially be generalized to other disease states and immunological phenotypes. A cluster of highly shared sequence variants was judged likely to represent a technical artifact of the sequencing pipeline. Specific HLA alleles were associated with 18,000 or so TCR beta sequences at a false discovery rate of 0.05 in a later analysis. Because counts were too low, approximately 15 rarely observed V segments, including chromosome 9 orphons, were excluded from the earlier analysis of a few hundred of the donors.

In total, over 600 healthy bone marrow donors made up the cohort. All cohort members were sampled while nominally healthy, although unrecorded immune exposures were likely present. The donor tested CMV seropositive and was one of the 289 seropositive cohort members. A peripheral blood sample was collected from each donor, and TCR beta sequencing was performed on peripheral blood mononuclear cells. The Qiagen DNeasy Blood Extraction Kit was used to extract genomic DNA from the blood cell samples. The CDR3 runs 15 amino acids, cysteine and phenylalanine included. CDR3 DNA only is kept here, 45 bases in frame from base 1. The germline V gene (reference sequence) sets CDR1 to SGHKS and CDR2 to YYEKEE. V is clipped by 4 bases and J by 0 bases, and the sequence between their germline boundaries is 11 bases long.

In this chain, TRBV5-5 is recombined with TRBJ1-5; no confident D gene assignment can be made. Sequenced: PBMCs. The clonotype comes from a girl aged 2-10 years in good health and CMV-seropositive. CDR3 reads: CASSTDGLSNQPQHF. The nucleotides are TGTGCCAGCAGCACCGACGGACTTAGCAATCAGCCCCAGCATTTT.